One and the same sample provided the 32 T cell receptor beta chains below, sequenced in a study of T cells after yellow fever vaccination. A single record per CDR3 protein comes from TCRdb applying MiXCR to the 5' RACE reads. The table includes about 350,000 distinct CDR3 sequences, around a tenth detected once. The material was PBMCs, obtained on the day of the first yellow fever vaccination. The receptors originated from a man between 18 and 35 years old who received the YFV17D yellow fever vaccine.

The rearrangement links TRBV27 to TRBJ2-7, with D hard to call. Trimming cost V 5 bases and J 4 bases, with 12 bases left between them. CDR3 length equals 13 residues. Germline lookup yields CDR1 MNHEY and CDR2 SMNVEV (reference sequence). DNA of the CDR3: TGTGCCAGCAGTCCCTTGCCGTATTACGAGCAGTACGTC. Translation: CASSPLPYYEQYV.

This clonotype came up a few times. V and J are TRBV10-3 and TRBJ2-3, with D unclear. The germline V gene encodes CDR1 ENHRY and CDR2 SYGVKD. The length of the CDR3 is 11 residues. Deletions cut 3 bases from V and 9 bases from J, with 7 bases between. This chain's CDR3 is CAISELKTQYF. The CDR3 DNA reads TGTGCCATCAGTGAACTTAAAACGCAGTATTTT.

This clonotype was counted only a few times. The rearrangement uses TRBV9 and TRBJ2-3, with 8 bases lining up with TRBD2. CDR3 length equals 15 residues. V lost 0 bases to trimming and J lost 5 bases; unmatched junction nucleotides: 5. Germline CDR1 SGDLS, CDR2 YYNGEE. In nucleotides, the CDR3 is TGTGCCAGCAGCGTAGGGACTAGCCATGAAGATACGCAGTATTTT. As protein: CASSVGTSHEDTQYF.

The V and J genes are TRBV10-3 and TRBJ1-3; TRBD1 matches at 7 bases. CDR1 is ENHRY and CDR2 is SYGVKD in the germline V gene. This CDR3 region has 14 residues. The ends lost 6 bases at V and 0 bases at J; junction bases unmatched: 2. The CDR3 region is CAIRTGNSGNTIYF. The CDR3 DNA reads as TGTGCCATCAGGACAGGGAACTCTGGAAACACCATATATTTT.

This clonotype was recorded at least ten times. The CDR3 bases are TGCAGTGCTAGAGATCAAGGGTACTTTGTAGATACGCAGTATTTT. Translating gives CSARDQGYFVDTQYF. J is TRBJ2-3 and V is TRBV20-1; D ambiguous. The CDR3 totals 15 residues. V lost 0 bases to trimming and J lost 5 bases, with 15 bases between them. Germline assignment: CDR1 DFQATT and CDR2 SNEGSKA (reference sequence).

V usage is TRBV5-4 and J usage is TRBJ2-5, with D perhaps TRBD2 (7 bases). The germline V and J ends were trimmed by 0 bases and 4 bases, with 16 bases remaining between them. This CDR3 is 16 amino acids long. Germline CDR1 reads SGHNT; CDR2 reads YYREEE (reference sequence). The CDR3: CASSLEGGAYRETQYF. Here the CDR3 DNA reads TGTGCCAGCAGCTTGGAGGGGGGGGCGTACCGAGAGACCCAGTACTTC.

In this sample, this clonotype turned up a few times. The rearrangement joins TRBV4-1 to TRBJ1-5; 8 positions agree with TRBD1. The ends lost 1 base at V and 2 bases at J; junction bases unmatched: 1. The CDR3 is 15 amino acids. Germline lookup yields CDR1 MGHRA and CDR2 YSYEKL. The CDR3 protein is CASSQVQGGNQPQHF. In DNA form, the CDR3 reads TGCGCCAGCAGCCAAGTACAGGGGGGCAATCAGCCCCAGCATTTT.

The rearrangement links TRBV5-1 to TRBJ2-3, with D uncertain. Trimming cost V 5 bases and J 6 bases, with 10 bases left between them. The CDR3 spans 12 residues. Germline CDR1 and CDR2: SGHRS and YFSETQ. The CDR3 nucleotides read TGCGCCAGCAGATTCTTTGGTGATACGCAGTATTTT. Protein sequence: CASRFFGDTQYF.

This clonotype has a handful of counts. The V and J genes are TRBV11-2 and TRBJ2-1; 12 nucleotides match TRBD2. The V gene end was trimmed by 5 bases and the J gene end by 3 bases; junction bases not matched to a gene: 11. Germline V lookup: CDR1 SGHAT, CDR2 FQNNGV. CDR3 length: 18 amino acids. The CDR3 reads CASSIRLAGEPSYNEQFF. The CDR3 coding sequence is TGTGCCAGCAGCATCCGACTAGCGGGGGAGCCCAGCTACAATGAGCAGTTCTTC.

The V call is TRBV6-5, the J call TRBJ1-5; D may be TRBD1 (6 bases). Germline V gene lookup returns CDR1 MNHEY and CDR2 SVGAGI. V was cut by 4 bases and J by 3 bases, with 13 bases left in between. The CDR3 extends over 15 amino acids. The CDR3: CASSLTGAPNQPQHF. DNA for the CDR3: TGTGCCAGCAGTTTGACAGGTGCTCCCAATCAGCCCCAGCATTTT.

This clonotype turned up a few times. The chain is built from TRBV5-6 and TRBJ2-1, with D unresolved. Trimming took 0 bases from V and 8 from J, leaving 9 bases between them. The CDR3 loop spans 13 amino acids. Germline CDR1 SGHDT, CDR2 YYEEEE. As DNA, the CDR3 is TGTGCCAGCAGCTTGGGCATTGGCGATGAGCAGTTCTTC. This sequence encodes CASSLGIGDEQFF.

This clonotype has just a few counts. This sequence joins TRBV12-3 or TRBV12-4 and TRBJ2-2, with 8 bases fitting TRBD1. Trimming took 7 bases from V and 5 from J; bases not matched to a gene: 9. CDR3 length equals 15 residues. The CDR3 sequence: CASTLGTGLTGELFF. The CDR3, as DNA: TGTGCCAGCACCCTCGGGACAGGCCTTACCGGGGAGCTGTTTTTT.

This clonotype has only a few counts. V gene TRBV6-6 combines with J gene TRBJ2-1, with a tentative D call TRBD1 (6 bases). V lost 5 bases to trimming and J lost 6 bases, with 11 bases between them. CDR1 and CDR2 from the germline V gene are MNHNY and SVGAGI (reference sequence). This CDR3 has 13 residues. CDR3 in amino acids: CASSPAGANEQFF. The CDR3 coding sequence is TGTGCCAGCAGTCCCGCAGGGGCCAATGAGCAGTTCTTC.

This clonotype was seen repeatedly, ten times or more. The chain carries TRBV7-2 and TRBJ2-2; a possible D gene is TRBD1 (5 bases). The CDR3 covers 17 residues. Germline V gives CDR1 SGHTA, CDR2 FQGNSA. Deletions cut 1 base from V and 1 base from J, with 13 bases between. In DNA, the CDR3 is TGTGCCAGCAGCTTAGGCCTGGGGCCTAAGAACACCGGGGAGCTGTTTTTT. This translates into CASSLGLGPKNTGELFF.

The CDR3 protein is CASSPRGAGGRNTGELFF. The CDR3 DNA reads as TGTGCCAGCAGCCCCCGGGGCGCGGGGGGCCGGAACACCGGGGAGCTGTTTTTT. The gene calls are TRBV6-1 and TRBJ2-2, with 8 positions matching TRBD2. The V gene's germline CDR1 is MNHNS and CDR2 SASEGT. This CDR3 is 18 amino acids long. V trimming: 6 bases; J trimming: 1 base; junction bases outside the gene matches: 13.

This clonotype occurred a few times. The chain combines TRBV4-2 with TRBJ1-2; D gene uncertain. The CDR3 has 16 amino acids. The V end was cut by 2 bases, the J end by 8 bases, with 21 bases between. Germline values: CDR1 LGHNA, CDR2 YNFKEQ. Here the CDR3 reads CASSQRGGSFSRGYTF. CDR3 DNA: TGTGCCAGCAGCCAACGGGGAGGCAGTTTCTCGCGGGGCTACACCTTC.

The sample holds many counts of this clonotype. CDR3 residues: CASSPQGEPHTEAFF. The DNA of the CDR3 is TGTGCCAGCTCACCACAAGGGGAACCCCACACTGAAGCTTTCTTT. The rearrangement uses TRBV18 and TRBJ1-1; D might be TRBD1 (5 bases). Germline CDR1 and CDR2: KGHSH and LQKENI. This CDR3 is built from 15 residues. V was cut by 1 base and J by 3 bases, with 12 bases left in between.

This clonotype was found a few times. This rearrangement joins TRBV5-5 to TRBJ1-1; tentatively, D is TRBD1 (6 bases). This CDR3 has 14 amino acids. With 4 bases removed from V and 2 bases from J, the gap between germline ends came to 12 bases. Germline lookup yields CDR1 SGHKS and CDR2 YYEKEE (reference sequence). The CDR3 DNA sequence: TGTGCCAGCAGCGCCGGACAGTCAAACACTGAAGCTTTCTTT. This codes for CASSAGQSNTEAFF.

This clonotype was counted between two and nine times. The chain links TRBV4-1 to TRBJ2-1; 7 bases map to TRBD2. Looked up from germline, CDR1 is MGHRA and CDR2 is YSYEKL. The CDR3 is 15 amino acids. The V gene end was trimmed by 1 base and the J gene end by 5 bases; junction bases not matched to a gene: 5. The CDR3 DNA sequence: TGCGCCAGCAGCCAAGTGGGGCTAGCGGACAATGAGCAGTTCTTC. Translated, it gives CASSQVGLADNEQFF.

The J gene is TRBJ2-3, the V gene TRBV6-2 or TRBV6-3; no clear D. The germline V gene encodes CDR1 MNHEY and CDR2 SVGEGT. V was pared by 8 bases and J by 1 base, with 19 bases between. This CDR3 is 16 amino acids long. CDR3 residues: CASRFRSSLGTDTQYF. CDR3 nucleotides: TGTGCCAGCCGCTTTCGGAGCTCGTTGGGCACAGATACGCAGTATTTT.

For the CDR3, the DNA is TGCAGTGCTCCCCGGGGAAGGGAGTACTTC. Translation gives CSAPRGREYF. This chain connects TRBV20-1 to TRBJ2-4, with D possibly TRBD2 on 5 matching bases. Between the trimmed V and J ends, which lost 5 bases and 14 bases, there was a span of 13 bases. The CDR3 consists of 10 residues. Germline V lookup: CDR1 DFQATT, CDR2 SNEGSKA (reference sequence).

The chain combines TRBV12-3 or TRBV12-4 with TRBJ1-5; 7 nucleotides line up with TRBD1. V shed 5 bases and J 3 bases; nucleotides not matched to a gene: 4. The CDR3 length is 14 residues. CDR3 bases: TGTGCCAGCAGTATGGGACAGAACAATCAGCCCCAGCATTTT. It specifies CASSMGQNNQPQHF.

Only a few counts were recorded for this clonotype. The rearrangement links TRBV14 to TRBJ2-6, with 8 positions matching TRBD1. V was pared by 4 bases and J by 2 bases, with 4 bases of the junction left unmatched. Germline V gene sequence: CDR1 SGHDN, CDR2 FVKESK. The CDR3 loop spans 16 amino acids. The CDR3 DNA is TGTGCCAGCAGCCCGCGACAGGGGCCTGGGGCCAACGTCCTGACTTTC. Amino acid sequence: CASSPRQGPGANVLTF.

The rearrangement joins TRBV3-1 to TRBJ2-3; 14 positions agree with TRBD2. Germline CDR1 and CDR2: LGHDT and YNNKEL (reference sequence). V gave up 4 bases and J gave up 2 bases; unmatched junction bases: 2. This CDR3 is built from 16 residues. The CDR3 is CASSPGLAGVTDTQYF. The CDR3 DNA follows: TGTGCCAGCAGCCCGGGACTAGCGGGGGTCACAGATACGCAGTATTTT.

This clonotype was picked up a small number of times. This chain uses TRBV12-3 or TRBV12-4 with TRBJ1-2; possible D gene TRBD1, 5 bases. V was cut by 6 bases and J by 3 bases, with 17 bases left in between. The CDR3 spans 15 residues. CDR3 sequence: CASSQEWGGDYGYTF. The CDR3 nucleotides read TGTGCCAGCAGCCAAGAATGGGGCGGGGACTATGGCTACACCTTC.

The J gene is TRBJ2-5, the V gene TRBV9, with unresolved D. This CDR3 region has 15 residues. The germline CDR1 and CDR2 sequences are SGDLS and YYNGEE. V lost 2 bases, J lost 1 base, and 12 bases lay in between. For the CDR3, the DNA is TGTGCCAGCAGCGTGACCGGACGTGTCCAAGAGACCCAGTACTTC. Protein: CASSVTGRVQETQYF.

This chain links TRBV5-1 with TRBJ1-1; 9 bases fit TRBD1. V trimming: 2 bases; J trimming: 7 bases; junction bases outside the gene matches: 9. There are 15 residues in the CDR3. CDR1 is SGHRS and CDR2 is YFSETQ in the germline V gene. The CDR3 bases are TGCGCCAGCAGCTTCCGGGACAGGGTAGTGGATGAAGCTTTCTTT. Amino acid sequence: CASSFRDRVVDEAFF. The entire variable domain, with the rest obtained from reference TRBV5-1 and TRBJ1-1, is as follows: KAGVTQTPRYLIKTRGQQVTLSCSPISGHRSVSWYQQTPGQGLQFLFEYFSETQRNKGNFPGRFSGRQFSNSRSEMNVSTLELGDSALYLCASSFRDRVVDEAFFGQGTRLTVV.

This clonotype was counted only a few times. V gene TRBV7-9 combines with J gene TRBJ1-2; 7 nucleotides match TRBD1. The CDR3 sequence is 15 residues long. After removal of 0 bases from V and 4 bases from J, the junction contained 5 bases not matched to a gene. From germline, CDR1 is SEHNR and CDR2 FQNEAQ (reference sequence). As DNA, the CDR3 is TGTGCCAGCAGCTTAGCGACAGGGCACGGCTATGGCTACACCTTC. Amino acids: CASSLATGHGYGYTF.

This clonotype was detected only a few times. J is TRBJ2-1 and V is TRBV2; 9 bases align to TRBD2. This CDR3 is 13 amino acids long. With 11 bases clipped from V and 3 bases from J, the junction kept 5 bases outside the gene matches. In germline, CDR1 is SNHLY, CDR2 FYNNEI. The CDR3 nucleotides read TGTGCCGGAGGGACTAGCTTCTACAATGAGCAGTTCTTC. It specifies CAGGTSFYNEQFF. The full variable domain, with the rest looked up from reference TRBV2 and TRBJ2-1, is EPEVTQTPSHQVTQMGQEVILRCVPISNHLYFYWYRQILGQKVEFLVSFYNNEISEKSEIFDDQFSVERPDGSNFTLKIRSTKLEDSAMYFCAGGTSFYNEQFFGPGTRLTVL.

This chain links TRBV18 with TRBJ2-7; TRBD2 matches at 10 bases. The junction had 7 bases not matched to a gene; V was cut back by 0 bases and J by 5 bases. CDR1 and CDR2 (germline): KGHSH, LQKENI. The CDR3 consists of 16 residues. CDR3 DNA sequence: TGTGCCAGCTCACCACCTCTAGCGGGGGCTCCCCACGAGCAGTACTTC. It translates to CASSPPLAGAPHEQYF. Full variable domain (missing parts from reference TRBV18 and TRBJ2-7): NAGVMQNPRHLVRRRGQEARLRCSPMKGHSHVYWYRQLPEEGLKFMVYLQKENIIDESGMPKERFSAEFPKEGPSILRIQQVVRGDSAAYFCASSPPLAGAPHEQYFGPGTRLTVT.

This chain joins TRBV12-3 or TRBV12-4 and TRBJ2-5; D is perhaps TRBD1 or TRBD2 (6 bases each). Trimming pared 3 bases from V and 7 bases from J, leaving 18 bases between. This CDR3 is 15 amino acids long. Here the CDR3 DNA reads TGTGCCAGCAGTTTTGGGGGGCATCCTCCGGGGACCCAGTACTTC. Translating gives CASSFGGHPPGTQYF.

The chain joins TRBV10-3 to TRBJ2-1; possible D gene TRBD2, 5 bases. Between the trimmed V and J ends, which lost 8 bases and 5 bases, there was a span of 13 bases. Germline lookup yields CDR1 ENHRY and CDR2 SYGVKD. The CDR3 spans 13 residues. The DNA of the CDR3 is TGTGCCATCTCCGGGGAACCCAACAATGAGCAGTTCTTC. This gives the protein CAISGEPNNEQFF.